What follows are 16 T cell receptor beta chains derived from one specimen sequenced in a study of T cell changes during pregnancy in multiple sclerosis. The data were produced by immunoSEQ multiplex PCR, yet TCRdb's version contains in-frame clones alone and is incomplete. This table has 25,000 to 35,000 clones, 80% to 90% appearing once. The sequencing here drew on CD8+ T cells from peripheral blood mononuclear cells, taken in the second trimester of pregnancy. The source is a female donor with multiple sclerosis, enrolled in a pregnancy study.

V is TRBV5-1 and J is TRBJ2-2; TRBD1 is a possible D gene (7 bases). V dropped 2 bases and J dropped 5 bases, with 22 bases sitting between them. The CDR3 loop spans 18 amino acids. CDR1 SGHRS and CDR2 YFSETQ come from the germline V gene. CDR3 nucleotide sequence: TGCGCCAGCAGCTTCCCCAATCGGCAGGGGGGCCTGACCGGGGAGCTGTTTTTT. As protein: CASSFPNRQGGLTGELFF.

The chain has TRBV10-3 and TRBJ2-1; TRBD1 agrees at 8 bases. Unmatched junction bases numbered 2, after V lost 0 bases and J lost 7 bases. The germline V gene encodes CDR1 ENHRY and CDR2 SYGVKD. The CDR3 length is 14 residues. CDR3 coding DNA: TGTGCCATCAGTGAGTCTACAGGGGGGAATGAGCAGTTCTTC. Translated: CAISESTGGNEQFF.

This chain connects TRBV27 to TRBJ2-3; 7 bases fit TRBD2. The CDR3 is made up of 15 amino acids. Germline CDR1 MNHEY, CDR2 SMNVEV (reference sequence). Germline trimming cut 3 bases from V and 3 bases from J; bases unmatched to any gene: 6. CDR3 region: CASSFGAGITDTQYF. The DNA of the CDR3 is TGTGCCAGCAGTTTTGGAGCGGGAATTACAGATACGCAGTATTTT.

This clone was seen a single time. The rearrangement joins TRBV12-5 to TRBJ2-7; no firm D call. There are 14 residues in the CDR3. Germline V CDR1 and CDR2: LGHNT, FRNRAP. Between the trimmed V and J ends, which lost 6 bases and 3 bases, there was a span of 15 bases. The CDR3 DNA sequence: TGTGCTAGTGGCCCGCTAGACCGATTCTACGAGCAGTACTTC. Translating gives CASGPLDRFYEQYF. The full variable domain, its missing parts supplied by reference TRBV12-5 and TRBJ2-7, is DARVTQTPRHKVTEMGQEVTMRCQPILGHNTVFWYRQTMMQGLELLAYFRNRAPLDDSGMPKDRFSAEMPDATLATLKIQPSEPRDSAVYFCASGPLDRFYEQYFGPGTRLTVT.

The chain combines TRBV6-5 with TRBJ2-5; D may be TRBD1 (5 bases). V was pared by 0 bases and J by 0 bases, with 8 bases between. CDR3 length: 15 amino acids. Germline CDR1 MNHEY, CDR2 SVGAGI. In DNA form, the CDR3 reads TGTGCCAGCAGTTACTCGGGGCAGAACCAAGAGACCCAGTACTTC. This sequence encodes CASSYSGQNQETQYF.

CDR3 coding DNA: TGTGCCAGCAGCTTAGACGAGGATGGCTACACCTTC. Its protein is CASSLDEDGYTF. The genes are TRBV7-9 and TRBJ1-2, with D unclear. Trimming pared 1 base from V and 6 bases from J, leaving 6 bases between. Germline V gene data show CDR1 as SEHNR and CDR2 as FQNEAQ (reference sequence). This CDR3 has 12 residues.

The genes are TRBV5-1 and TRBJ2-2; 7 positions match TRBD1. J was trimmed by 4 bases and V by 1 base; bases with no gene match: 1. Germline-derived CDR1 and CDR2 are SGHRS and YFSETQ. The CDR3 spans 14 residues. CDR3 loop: CASSLTGVTGELFF. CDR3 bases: TGCGCCAGCAGCTTGACAGGGGTCACCGGGGAGCTGTTTTTT. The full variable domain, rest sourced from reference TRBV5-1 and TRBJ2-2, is KAGVTQTPRYLIKTRGQQVTLSCSPISGHRSVSWYQQTPGQGLQFLFEYFSETQRNKGNFPGRFSGRQFSNSRSEMNVSTLELGDSALYLCASSLTGVTGELFFGEGSRLTVL.

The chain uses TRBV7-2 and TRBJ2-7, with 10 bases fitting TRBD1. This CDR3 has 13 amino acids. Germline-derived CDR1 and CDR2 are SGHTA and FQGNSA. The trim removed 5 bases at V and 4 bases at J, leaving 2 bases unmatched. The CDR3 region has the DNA TGTGCCAGCAGCGGGGGACAGGGGTACGAGCAGTACTTC. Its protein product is CASSGGQGYEQYF. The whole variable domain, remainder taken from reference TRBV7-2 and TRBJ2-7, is GAGVSQSPSNKVTEKGKDVELRCDPISGHTALYWYRQSLGQGLEFLIYFQGNSAPDKSGLPSDRFSAERTGGSVSTLTIQRTQQEDSAVYLCASSGGQGYEQYFGPGTRLTVT.

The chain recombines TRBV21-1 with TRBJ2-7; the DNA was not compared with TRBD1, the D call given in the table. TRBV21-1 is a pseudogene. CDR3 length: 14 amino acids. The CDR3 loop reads CASSSGQESYEQYF. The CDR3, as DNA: TGTGCCAGCAGCTCGGGACAGGAGTCCTACGAGCAGTACTTC.

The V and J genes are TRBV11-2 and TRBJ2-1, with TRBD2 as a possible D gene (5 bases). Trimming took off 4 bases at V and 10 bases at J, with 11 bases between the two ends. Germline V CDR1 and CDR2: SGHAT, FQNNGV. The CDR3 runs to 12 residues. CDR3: CASSSYSGEQFF. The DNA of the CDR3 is TGTGCCAGCAGCTCCTACAGCGGCGAGCAGTTCTTC. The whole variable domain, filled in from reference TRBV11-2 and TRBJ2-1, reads EAGVAQSPRYKIIEKRQSVAFWCNPISGHATLYWYQQILGQGPKLLIQFQNNGVVDDSQLPKDRFSAERLKGVDSTLKIQPAKLEDSAVYLCASSSYSGEQFFGPGTRLTVL.

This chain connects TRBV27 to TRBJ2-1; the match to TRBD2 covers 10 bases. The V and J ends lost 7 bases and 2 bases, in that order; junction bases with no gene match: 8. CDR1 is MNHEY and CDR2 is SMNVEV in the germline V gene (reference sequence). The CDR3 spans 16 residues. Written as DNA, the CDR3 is TGTGCCAGCAATCCTCAAGCGGGGGGGCCCTACAATGAGCAGTTCTTC. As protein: CASNPQAGGPYNEQFF.

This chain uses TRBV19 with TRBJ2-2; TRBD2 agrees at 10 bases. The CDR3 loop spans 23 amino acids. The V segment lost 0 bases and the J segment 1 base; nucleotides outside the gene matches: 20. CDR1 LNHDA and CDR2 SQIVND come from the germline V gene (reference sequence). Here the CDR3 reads CASSIDRLAGDPQKPGNTGELFF. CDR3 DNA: TGTGCCAGTAGTATAGATAGGCTAGCGGGAGACCCCCAGAAACCTGGGAACACCGGGGAGCTGTTTTTT.

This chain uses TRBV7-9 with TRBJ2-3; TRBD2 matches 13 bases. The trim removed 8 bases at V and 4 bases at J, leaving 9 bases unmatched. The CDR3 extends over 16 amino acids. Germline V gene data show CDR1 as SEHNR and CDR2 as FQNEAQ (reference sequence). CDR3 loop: CASGPGLAGAADTQYF. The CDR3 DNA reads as TGTGCCAGCGGACCCGGACTAGCGGGAGCGGCAGATACGCAGTATTTT. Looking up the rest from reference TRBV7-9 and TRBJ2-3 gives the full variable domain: DTGVSQNPRHKITKRGQNVTFRCDPISEHNRLYWYRQTLGQGPEFLTYFQNEAQLEKSRLLSDRFSAERPKGSFSTLEIQRTEQGDSAMYLCASGPGLAGAADTQYFGPGTRLTVL.

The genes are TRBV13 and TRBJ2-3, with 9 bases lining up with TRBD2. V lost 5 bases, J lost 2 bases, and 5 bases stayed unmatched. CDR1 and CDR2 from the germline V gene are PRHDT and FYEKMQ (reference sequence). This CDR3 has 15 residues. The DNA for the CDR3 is TGTGCCAGCAGCCCTCGACTAGCGGACACAGATACGCAGTATTTT. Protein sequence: CASSPRLADTDTQYF.

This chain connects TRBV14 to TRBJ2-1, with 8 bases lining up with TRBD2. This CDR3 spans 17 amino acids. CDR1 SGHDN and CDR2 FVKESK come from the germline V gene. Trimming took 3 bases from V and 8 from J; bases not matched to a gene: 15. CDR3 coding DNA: TGTGCCAGCAGCCAGAGGGGACCGGGACTAGGTGGGGATGAGCAGTTCTTC. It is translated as CASSQRGPGLGGDEQFF.

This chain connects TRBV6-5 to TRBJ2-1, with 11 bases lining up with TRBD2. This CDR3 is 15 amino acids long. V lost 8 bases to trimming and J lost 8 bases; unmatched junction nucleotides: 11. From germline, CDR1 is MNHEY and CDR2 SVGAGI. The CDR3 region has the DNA TGTGCCAGCGACCAAACTAGCGGGAGAGTCCATGAGCAGTTCTTC. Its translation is CASDQTSGRVHEQFF.